Listed below are T cell receptor beta chains from one sample, sequenced in a study of breast tumors, draining lymph nodes, adjacent tissues. MiXCR, applied by TCRdb to the multiplex PCR reads, yields one record per CDR3 protein. Among about 13,000 distinct CDR3 sequences, 50% were seen once, and the ten largest hold around 40%. Sequenced: tumor-adjacent breast tissue. The origin of the receptors is a female donor with breast cancer. Some clones in this sample may be carry-over from other donors' samples. The CDR3 runs from the conserved cysteine through the conserved F or W. A D gene is named only where the DNA matches it firmly. Clone size is stated in some rows and not others, as once, few, many or a class when expanded.

cdr3_aa	cdr3_nt	j_call	d_call	clone_size	v_call
CSARDLILGGAEKLFF	TGCAGTGCTAGAGACCTGATCTTGGGAGGGGCGGAAAAACTGTTTTTT	TRBJ1-4	NA	NA	TRBV20-1
CASSPEQGARTGELFF	TGTGCCAGCTCACCTGAGCAGGGGGCACGCACCGGGGAGCTGTTTTTT	TRBJ2-2	TRBD1	many	TRBV18
CASSKPGLAGSREQFF	TGTGCCAGTAGTAAACCGGGACTAGCGGGAAGTAGGGAGCAGTTCTTC	TRBJ2-1	TRBD2	NA	TRBV19
CASSAENTGTGGWYEQYF	TGCGCCAGCAGCGCCGAAAACACCGGGACCGGGGGCTGGTACGAGCAGTACTTC	TRBJ2-7	NA	NA	TRBV5-1
CASSLVVGSNEKLFFGSGTQYF	NA	TRBJ2-5	NA	once	TRBV7-2
CSARRQGATGQLFF	TGCAGTGCTAGACGGCAGGGGGCCACCGGGCAGCTGTTTTTT	TRBJ2-2	TRBD1	NA	TRBV20-1
CASSEIDRENQPQHF	TGTGCCAGCAGCGAGATAGACAGGGAGAATCAGCCCCAGCATTTT	TRBJ1-5	TRBD1	NA	TRBV2
CASGLAQVAKIYGHTF	TGTGCCAGCGGCTTAGCCCAGGTCGCCAAGATCTATGGCCACACCTTC	TRBJ1-2	NA	NA	TRBV11-2
CSARDQEGRYEQYF	TGCAGTGCTAGAGACCAGGAGGGGAGGTACGAGCAGTACTTC	TRBJ2-7	NA	NA	TRBV20-1
CASSFSRLPLDTQYF	TGTGCCAGCAGCTTCTCACGACTACCTTTAGATACGCAGTATTTT	TRBJ2-3	NA	medium-sized	TRBV7-6
CASSEEGGPSDEQFF	TGTGCCAGCAGTGAAGAGGGAGGGCCCTCTGATGAGCAGTTCTTC	TRBJ2-1	TRBD2	many	TRBV25-1
CASSPGTPDYEQYF	TGTGCCAGCAGTCCCGGGACACCAGATTACGAGCAGTACTTC	TRBJ2-7	NA	many	TRBV6-5
CASSSIQREGLDIQYF	TGTGCCAGCAGTTCTATACAGCGGGAGGGCCTAGACATTCAGTACTTC	TRBJ2-4	TRBD2	NA	TRBV6-6
CSARVSGSEDTQYF	TGCAGTGCTAGAGTTAGCGGGTCAGAGGATACGCAGTATTTT	TRBJ2-3	TRBD2	NA	TRBV20-1
CATSILRERGTGELFF	TGTGCCACCAGCATACTCCGGGAGCGGGGCACCGGGGAGCTGTTTTTT	TRBJ2-2	TRBD2	medium-sized	TRBV15
CASSKDRREGPYNEQFF	TGTGCCAGCAGCAAGGACAGGCGGGAGGGCCCCTACAATGAGCAGTTCTTC	TRBJ2-1	TRBD2	NA	TRBV7-3
CSAIAGTLRGEQYF	TGCAGTGCTATTGCGGGGACCCTGCGGGGCGAGCAGTACTTC	TRBJ2-7	NA	NA	TRBV20-1
CASSISGLVLESSYNEQFF	TGTGCCAGTAGTATAAGCGGTCTCGTATTGGAAAGCTCCTACAATGAGCAGTTCTTC	TRBJ2-1	NA	NA	TRBV19
CATLTANYGYTF	TGTGCCACCCTAACAGCTAACTATGGCTACACCTTC	TRBJ1-2	NA	NA	TRBV10-3
CASTRNPPATNEKLFF	TGCGCCAGCACCAGAAACCCGCCAGCAACTAATGAAAAACTGTTTTTT	TRBJ1-4	NA	once	TRBV10-2
CASSSAILGGEQYF	TGTGCCAGCAGCTCCGCGATCCTCGGGGGCGAGCAGTACTTC	TRBJ2-7	NA	medium-sized	TRBV7-2
CARARLAVPLTYEQYF	TGTGCCAGAGCCCGTCTAGCGGTACCTCTGACCTACGAGCAGTACTTC	TRBJ2-7	TRBD2	medium-sized	TRBV5-4
CAISESKGDGGYTF	TGTGCCATCAGTGAGTCGAAAGGGGACGGTGGCTACACCTTC	TRBJ1-2	NA	many	TRBV10-3
CASSLTWRWAGYTF	TGTGCCAGCAGCTTGACATGGCGGTGGGCCGGCTACACCTTC	TRBJ1-2	NA	NA	TRBV11-2
CASSRTSGYEQYF	TGTGCCAGCAGTCGGACTAGCGGTTACGAGCAGTACTTC	TRBJ2-7	TRBD2	medium-sized	TRBV5-8
CASSLVVGTGSSYEQYF	TGTGCCAGCAGTTTAGTCGTAGGGACAGGTAGCTCCTACGAGCAGTACTTC	TRBJ2-7	TRBD1	once	TRBV12-3/TRBV12-4
CASRDGRAGDIQYF	TGTGCCAGTAGGGACGGGAGGGCCGGGGACATTCAGTACTTC	TRBJ2-4	TRBD2	many	TRBV19
CASSDPVLADLYYEQYF	TGTGCCAGCAGTGACCCTGTACTAGCGGACCTTTACTACGAGCAGTACTTC	TRBJ2-7	TRBD2	medium-sized	TRBV2
CASSNHPTGPYGYTF	TGTGCCAGTAGTAACCACCCCACAGGTCCGTATGGCTACACCTTC	TRBJ1-2	NA	few	TRBV19
CASSQDGDSPYEQYF	TGCGCCAGCAGCCAAGACGGGGACAGTCCCTACGAGCAGTACTTC	TRBJ2-7	TRBD1	NA	TRBV4-1
CASSESPGSGNEQFF	TGTGCCAGCAGTGAATCCCCAGGGTCAGGCAATGAGCAGTTCTTC	TRBJ2-1	NA	many	TRBV6-1
CASSDGFRGEKLFF	TGTGCCAGCAGTGATGGTTTCAGAGGTGAAAAACTGTTTTTT	TRBJ1-4	NA	NA	TRBV2
CASSASGRNNEQFF	TGTGCCAGCAGCGCTAGCGGGAGGAACAATGAGCAGTTCTTC	TRBJ2-1	TRBD2	NA	TRBV9
CASSVSGTVNQPQHF	TGTGCCAGCAGCGTTTCCGGGACAGTTAATCAGCCCCAGCATTTT	TRBJ1-5	TRBD1	NA	TRBV9
CASSSTVAYGYTF	TGTGCCAGCAGTTCGACAGTTGCCTATGGCTACACCTTC	TRBJ1-2	NA	NA	TRBV28
CASSYSIGNTIYF	TGTGCCAGCAGTTACTCGATAGGAAACACCATATATTTT	TRBJ1-3	NA	NA	TRBV6-5
CSAREADAYEQYF	TGCAGTGCTAGAGAAGCGGACGCCTACGAGCAGTACTTC	TRBJ2-7	NA	medium-sized	TRBV20-1
CASGDLWGSHEQYFGPGTIYF	NA	TRBJ1-3	NA	NA	TRBV11-2
CASSLAPGTGGADTQYF	TGCGCCAGCAGCTTGGCCCCCGGGACAGGGGGCGCAGATACGCAGTATTTT	TRBJ2-3	TRBD1	NA	TRBV5-1
CASSLGDRVYEQYF	TGCGCCAGCAGCTTGGGGGACAGGGTCTACGAGCAGTACTTC	TRBJ2-7	TRBD1	medium-sized	TRBV5-1
CASRVQGFNSPLHF	TGTGCCAGCAGGGTACAGGGATTTAATTCACCCCTCCACTTT	TRBJ1-6	NA	NA	TRBV2
CASSPGQHGYTF	TGTGCCAGTAGTCCGGGACAGCATGGCTACACCTTC	TRBJ1-2	TRBD1	large	TRBV19
CASSHSGRGFSLHF	TGTGCCAGCAGTCACTCCGGCCGGGGGTTCTCCCTCCACTTT	TRBJ1-6	NA	many	TRBV6-5
CASSSGQGTGELFF	TGCGCCAGCAGCTCGGGACAGGGGACCGGGGAGCTGTTTTTT	TRBJ2-2	TRBD1	NA	TRBV4-1
CASSEEGGLTTDTQYF	TGTGCCAGCAGCGAGGAGGGGGGACTAACCACAGATACGCAGTATTTT	TRBJ2-3	NA	many	TRBV9